A selection of T cell receptor beta chains follows, all from one sample in a study of T cell changes during pregnancy in multiple sclerosis. Sequenced by immunoSEQ multiplex PCR; TCRdb stores in-frame clones only, minus some. The data show roughly 70,000 clones, with 85% to 95% seen just once and about 2.5% held by the top ten. This material consisted of peripheral blood, taken in the third trimester of pregnancy. The receptors were sampled from a female donor in good health, enrolled as a control in a pregnancy study. The conserved cysteine and the conserved F or W are not part of the CDR3 here.

V gene	J gene	CDR3 protein
TRBV28	TRBJ2-7	ASSSLSYEQY
TRBV4-2	TRBJ2-3	ASSQDNQQPQY
TRBV28	TRBJ1-1	ASSWGVGRTEAF
TRBV27	TRBJ2-3	ASSKVFGQYTDTQY
TRBV6-4	TRBJ1-6	ASSDSEGASSPLH
TRBV14	TRBJ1-1	ASSQFLENFKAEAF
TRBV7-2	TRBJ2-7	ASRSSGVVGEQY
TRBV9	TRBJ2-1	ASSEDRGPYNEQF
TRBV4-1	TRBJ2-7	ASSRGQGAVYEQY
TRBV6-6	TRBJ1-4	ASSPRGVREKLF
TRBV7-9	TRBJ1-6	ASSWTGANSPLH
TRBV11-2	TRBJ1-6	ASSPTGSYNSPLH
TRBV7-9	TRBJ2-7	ASSPRGQGGGEQY
TRBV18	TRBJ1-2	ASSISQGANYGYT
TRBV20-1	TRBJ1-6	SARVGTTLH
TRBV28	TRBJ2-2	ASSIWLSNTGELF
TRBV28	TRBJ1-2	ASSLLGVDRGYDGYT
TRBV6-5	TRBJ2-1	ASSYVAGGPIEQF
TRBV7-9	TRBJ2-1	ASSLASGSSNEQF
TRBV28	TRBJ2-6	ASSDHGFSGANVLT
TRBV10-1	TRBJ2-1	ASSEGAGDNEQF
TRBV18	TRBJ1-4	ASSHQTGVEKLF
TRBV12-5	TRBJ1-1	ASGPDRYTEAF
TRBV28	TRBJ1-3	ASNRPTGGGWTIY
TRBV2	TRBJ1-1	ASSPQVNTEAF
TRBV2	TRBJ2-7	ASSESWTVSYEQY
TRBV9	TRBJ1-1	ASSVAPGMNTEAF
TRBV19	TRBJ2-4	ASSPKDRLAKNIQY
TRBV27	TRBJ1-6	ATQSSYNSPLH
TRBV7-2	TRBJ2-7	ASSYGLADSYEQY
TRBV5-6	TRBJ2-7	ASSLGIDEQY
TRBV11-2	TRBJ2-3	ASSLESYWGTGTDTQY
TRBV7-2	TRBJ2-3	ASSSRVTDTQY
TRBV27	TRBJ1-2	ASSVGTGGGYT
TRBV15	TRBJ1-6	ATSRDRLQGRSSYNSPLH
TRBV18	TRBJ2-1	ASSPARESINEQF
TRBV28	TRBJ2-1	ASSLGRGAYNEQF
TRBV11-3	TRBJ2-7	ASSLGEGDYEQY
TRBV2	TRBJ1-4	ASRGTEANEKLF
TRBV6-1	TRBJ1-5	ASTPGQHQPQH
TRBV5-4	TRBJ2-2	ASSLNGDSGGELF
TRBV11-2	TRBJ2-5	ASSLVPGLTQETQY
TRBV6-1	TRBJ1-1	ASSSYGQAGLEAF
TRBV7-8	TRBJ1-4	ASTRTVGLEKLF
TRBV28	TRBJ2-7	ASSPGDSYEQY
TRBV30	TRBJ1-6	AWSLRRSGGSPLH
TRBV6-5	TRBJ1-1	ASSYEVNTEAF
TRBV2	TRBJ2-3	ASSEQTGPDTQY
TRBV28	TRBJ2-1	ASSLMRGTYNEQF
TRBV4-3	TRBJ1-4	ASSSQGATNEKLF
TRBV6-4	TRBJ2-1	ASRYWTSGPYNEQF
TRBV9	TRBJ2-1	ASSVAATSYNEQF
TRBV4-1	TRBJ2-3	ASRPKTEFTQY
TRBV19	TRBJ1-1	ASSMGDVDTEAF